The T cell receptor (beta chain) described here comes from a study of T cells in Graves' hyperthyroidism and ophthalmopathy. General observations from the study: Stable hyperthyroidism was separated from ophthalmopathy by a model based on 13 V-J features.

This clonotype was detected many times. Its antigen is unidentified. Thyroid ultrasound and orbital computed tomography, with clinical symptoms and serum thyroxine and TRAb, informed diagnoses. The germline CDR1 and CDR2 sequences are MNHEY and SMNVEV (reference sequence). J was trimmed by 6 bases and V by 5 bases; bases with no gene match: 13. The CDR3 has 15 amino acids. The CDR3 regions of TCR beta were amplified from RNA transcripts. HTBI primers were employed in a first-round RT-PCR of the TCR CDR3. TCRdb called the multiplex PCR reads again in MiXCR, with one record for every CDR3 protein. This table has more than 350,000 distinct CDR3 sequences, roughly 15% appearing once.

The source is a woman aged 55-70 years with Graves' ophthalmopathy. The sequencing sample was made of blood. This chain joins TRBV27 and TRBJ2-7; 7 positions match TRBD1. This CDR3 reads CASSRKGDRGPEQYF. CDR3 nucleotides: TGTGCCAGCAGTCGGAAAGGGGACAGAGGGCCCGAGCAGTACTTC.